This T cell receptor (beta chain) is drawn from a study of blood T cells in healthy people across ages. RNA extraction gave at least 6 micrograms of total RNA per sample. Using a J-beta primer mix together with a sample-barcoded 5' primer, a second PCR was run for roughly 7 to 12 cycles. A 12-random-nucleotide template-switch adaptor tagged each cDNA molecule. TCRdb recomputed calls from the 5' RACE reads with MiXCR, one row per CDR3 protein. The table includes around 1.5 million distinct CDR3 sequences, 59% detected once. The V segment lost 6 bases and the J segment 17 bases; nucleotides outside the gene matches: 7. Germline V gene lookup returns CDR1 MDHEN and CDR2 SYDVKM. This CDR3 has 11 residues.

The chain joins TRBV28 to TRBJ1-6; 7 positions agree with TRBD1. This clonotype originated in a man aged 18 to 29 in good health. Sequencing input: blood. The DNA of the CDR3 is TGTGCCAGCAGCACCGACAGGGCCGTCCACTTT. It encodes CASSTDRAVHF.